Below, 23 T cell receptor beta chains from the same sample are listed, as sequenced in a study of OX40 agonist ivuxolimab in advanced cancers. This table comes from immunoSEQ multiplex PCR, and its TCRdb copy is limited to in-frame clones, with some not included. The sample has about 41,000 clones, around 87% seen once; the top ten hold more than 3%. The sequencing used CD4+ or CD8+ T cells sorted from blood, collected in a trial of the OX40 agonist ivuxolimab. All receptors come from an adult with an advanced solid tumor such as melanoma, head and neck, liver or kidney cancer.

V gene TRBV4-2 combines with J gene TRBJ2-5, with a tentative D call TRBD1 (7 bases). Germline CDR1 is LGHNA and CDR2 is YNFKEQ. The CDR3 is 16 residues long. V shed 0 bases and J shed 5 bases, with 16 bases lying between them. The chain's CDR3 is CASSQDPGGRFETQYF. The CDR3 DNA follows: TGTGCCAGCAGCCAAGATCCAGGGGGGCGATTTGAGACCCAGTACTTC.

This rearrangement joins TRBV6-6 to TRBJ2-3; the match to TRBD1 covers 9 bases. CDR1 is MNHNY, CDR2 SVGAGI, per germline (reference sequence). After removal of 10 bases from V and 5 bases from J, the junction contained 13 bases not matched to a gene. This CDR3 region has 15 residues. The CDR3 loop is CATHTTGGGRDTQYF. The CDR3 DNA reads TGTGCCACGCACACTACAGGGGGCGGGCGAGATACGCAGTATTTT.

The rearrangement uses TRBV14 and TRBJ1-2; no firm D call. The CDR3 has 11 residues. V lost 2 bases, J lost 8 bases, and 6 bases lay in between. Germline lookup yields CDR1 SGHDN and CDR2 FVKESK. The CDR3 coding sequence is TGTGCCAGCAGCCAACTCGGGGGCTACACCTTC. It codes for CASSQLGGYTF. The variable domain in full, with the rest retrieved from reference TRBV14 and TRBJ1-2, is EAGVTQFPSHSVIEKGQTVTLRCDPISGHDNLYWYRRVMGKEIKFLLHFVKESKQDESGMPNNRFLAERTGGTYSTLKVQPAELEDSGVYFCASSQLGGYTFGSGTRLTVV.

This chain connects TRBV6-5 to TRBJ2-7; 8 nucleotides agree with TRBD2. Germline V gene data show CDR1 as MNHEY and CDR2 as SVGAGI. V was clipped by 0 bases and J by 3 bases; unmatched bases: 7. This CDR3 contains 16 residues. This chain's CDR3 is CASSYSVIGRGYEQYF. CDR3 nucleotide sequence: TGTGCCAGCAGTTACTCGGTAATCGGGAGGGGCTACGAGCAGTACTTC.

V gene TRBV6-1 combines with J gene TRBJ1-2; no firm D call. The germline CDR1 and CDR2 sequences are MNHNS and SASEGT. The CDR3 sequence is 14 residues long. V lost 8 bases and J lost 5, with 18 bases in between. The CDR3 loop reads CASRSPAPPYGYTF. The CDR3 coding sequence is TGTGCCAGCCGCTCGCCAGCCCCACCATATGGCTACACCTTC.

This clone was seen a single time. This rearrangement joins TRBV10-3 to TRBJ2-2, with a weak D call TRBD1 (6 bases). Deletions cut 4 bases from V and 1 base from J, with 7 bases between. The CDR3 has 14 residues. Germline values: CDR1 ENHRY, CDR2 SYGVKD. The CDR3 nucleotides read TGTGCCATCAGTGGGGGACAGAACACCGGGGAGCTGTTTTTT. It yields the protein CAISGGQNTGELFF.

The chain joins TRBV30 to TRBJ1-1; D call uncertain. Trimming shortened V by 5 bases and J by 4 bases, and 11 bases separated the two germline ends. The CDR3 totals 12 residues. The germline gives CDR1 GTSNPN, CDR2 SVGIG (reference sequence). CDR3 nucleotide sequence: TGTGCCTGGTTCGCTTTAGGCACTGAAGCTTTCTTT. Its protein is CAWFALGTEAFF.

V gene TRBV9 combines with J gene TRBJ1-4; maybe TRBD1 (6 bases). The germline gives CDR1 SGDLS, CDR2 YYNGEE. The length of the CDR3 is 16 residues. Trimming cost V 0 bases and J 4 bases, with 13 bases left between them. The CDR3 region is CASSVGRGIFNEKLFF. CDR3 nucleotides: TGTGCCAGCAGCGTAGGAAGGGGGATCTTTAATGAAAAACTGTTTTTT.

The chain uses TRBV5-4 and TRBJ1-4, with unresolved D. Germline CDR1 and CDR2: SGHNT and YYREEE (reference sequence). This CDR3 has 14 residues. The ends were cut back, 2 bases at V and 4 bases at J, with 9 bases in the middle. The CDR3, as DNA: TGTGCCAGCAGCTTCGCGGACGGTAATGAAAAACTGTTTTTT. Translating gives CASSFADGNEKLFF. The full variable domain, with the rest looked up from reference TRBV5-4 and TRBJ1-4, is ETGVTQSPTHLIKTRGQQVTLRCSSQSGHNTVSWYQQALGQGPQFIFQYYREEENGRGNFPPRFSGLQFPNYSSELNVNALELDDSALYLCASSFADGNEKLFFGSGTQLSVL.

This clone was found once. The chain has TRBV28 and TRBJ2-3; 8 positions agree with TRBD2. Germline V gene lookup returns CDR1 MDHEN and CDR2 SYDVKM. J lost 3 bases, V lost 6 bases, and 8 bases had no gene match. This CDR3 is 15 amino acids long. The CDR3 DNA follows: TGTGCCAGCAGCCTCAGCGGGAGTGGGACAGATACGCAGTATTTT. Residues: CASSLSGSGTDTQYF. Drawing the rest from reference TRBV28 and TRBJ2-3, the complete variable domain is DVKVTQSSRYLVKRTGEKVFLECVQDMDHENMFWYRQDPGLGLRLIYFSYDVKMKEKGDIPEGYSVSREKKERFSLILESASTNQTSMYLCASSLSGSGTDTQYFGPGTRLTVL.

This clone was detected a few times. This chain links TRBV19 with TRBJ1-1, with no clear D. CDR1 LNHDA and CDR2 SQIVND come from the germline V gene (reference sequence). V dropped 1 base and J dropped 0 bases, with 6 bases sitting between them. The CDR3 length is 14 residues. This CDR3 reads CASSIGQMNTEAFF. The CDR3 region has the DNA TGTGCCAGTAGTATAGGGCAAATGAACACTGAAGCTTTCTTT.

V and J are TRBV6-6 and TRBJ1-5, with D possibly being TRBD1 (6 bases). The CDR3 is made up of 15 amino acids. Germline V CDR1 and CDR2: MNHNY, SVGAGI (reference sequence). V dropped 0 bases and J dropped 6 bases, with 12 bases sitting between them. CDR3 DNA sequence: TGTGCCAGCAGTTACTCGATGACAGGAGGTCAGCCCCAGCATTTT. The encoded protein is CASSYSMTGGQPQHF.

This CDR3 reads CASSPGLADRGYYEQYF. The CDR3 DNA reads as TGTGCCAGCTCACCAGGCTTAGCGGACAGGGGTTATTACGAGCAGTACTTC. V gene TRBV18 combines with J gene TRBJ2-7; the match to TRBD1 covers 9 bases. The CDR3 is 17 residues long. Germline CDR1 and CDR2: KGHSH and LQKENI. The J segment lost 4 bases and the V segment lost 2 bases, leaving 12 bases of the junction unmatched. The full variable domain, its missing parts supplied by reference TRBV18 and TRBJ2-7, is NAGVMQNPRHLVRRRGQEARLRCSPMKGHSHVYWYRQLPEEGLKFMVYLQKENIIDESGMPKERFSAEFPKEGPSILRIQQVVRGDSAAYFCASSPGLADRGYYEQYFGPGTRLTVT.

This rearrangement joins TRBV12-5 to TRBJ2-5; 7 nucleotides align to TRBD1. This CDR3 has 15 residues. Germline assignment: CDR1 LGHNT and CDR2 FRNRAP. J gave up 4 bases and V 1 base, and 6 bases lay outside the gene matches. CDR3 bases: TGTGCTAGTGGTTTGGGGACAGGCCCGGGAGAGACCCAGTACTTC. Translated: CASGLGTGPGETQYF.

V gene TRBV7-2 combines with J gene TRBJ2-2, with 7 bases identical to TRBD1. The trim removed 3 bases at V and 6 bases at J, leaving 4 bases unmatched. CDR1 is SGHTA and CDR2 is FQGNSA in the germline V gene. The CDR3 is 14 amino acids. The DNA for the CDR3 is TGTGCCAGCAGCTTCGGGACAGTCCCCGGGGAGCTGTTTTTT. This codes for CASSFGTVPGELFF.

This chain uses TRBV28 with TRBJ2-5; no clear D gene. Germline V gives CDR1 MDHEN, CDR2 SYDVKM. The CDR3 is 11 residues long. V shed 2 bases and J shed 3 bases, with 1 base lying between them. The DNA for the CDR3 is TGTGCCAGCAGTTTAGAAGAGACCCAGTACTTC. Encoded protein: CASSLEETQYF.

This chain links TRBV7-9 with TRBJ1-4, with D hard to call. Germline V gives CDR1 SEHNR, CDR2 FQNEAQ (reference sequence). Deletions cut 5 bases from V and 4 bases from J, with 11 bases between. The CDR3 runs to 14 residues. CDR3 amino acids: CASSLGRINEKLFF. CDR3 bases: TGTGCCAGCAGCCTAGGGCGGATTAATGAAAAACTGTTTTTT.

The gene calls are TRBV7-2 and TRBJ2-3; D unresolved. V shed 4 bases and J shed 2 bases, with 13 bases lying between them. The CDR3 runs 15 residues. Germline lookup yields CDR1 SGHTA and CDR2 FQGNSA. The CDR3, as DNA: TGTGCCAGCAGCTCCTCCTTAGTTTCCACAGATACGCAGTATTTT. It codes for CASSSSLVSTDTQYF.

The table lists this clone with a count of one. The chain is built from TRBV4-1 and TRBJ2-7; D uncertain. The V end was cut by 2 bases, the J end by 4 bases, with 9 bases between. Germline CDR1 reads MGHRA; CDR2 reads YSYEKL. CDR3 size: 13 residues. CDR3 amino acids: CASSQHPYYEQYF. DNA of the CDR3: TGCGCCAGCAGCCAACATCCTTATTACGAGCAGTACTTC.

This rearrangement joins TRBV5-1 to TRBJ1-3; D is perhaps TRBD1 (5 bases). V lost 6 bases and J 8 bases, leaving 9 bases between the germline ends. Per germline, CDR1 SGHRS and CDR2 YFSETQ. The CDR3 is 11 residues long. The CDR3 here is CASKRGDTIYF. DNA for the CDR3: TGCGCCAGCAAACGGGGGGACACCATATATTTT.

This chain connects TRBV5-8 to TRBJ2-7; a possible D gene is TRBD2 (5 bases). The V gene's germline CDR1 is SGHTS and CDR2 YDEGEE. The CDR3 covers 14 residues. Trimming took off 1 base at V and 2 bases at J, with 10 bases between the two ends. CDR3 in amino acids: CASSLWERAYEQYF. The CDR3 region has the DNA TGTGCCAGCAGCTTGTGGGAGAGAGCCTACGAGCAGTACTTC.

CDR3 sequence reads: CSVRTGTGNTGELFF. The CDR3 bases are TGCAGCGTTCGAACCGGGACAGGGAACACCGGGGAGCTGTTTTTT. This rearrangement joins TRBV29-1 to TRBJ2-2; 8 bases map to TRBD1. Germline-derived CDR1 and CDR2 are SQVTM and ANQGSEA. V trimming: 5 bases; J trimming: 1 base; junction bases outside the gene matches: 6. This CDR3 is built from 15 residues.

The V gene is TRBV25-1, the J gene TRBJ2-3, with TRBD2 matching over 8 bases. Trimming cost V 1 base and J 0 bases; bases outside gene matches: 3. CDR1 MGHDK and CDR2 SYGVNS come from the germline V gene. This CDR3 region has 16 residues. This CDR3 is CASSEWSSGSTDTQYF. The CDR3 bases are TGTGCCAGCAGTGAATGGTCTAGCGGGAGCACAGATACGCAGTATTTT.